These 30 T cell receptor beta chains originate from one sample sequenced in a study of cytomegalovirus exposure and HLA in healthy donors. It was with 60 Vbeta and 13 Jbeta primers that the PCR ran. The repertoire was sequenced with immunoSEQ multiplex PCR; TCRdb's copy has only in-frame clones and lacks some. The data contain around 130,000 clones, 75% to 90% of them singletons. The source material was PBMCs. The receptors originated from a woman in her 30s in good health and CMV-seropositive.

The chain joins TRBV11-3 to TRBJ2-7, with TRBD1 matching over 7 bases. The germline gives CDR1 SGHNT, CDR2 YENEEA. This CDR3 is 13 amino acids long. With 4 bases clipped from V and 7 bases from J, the junction kept 7 bases outside the gene matches. The CDR3 bases are TGTGCCAGCAGCTCGCACTTCAGGGGGGAGCAGTACTTC. Amino acids: CASSSHFRGEQYF. Variable domain in full (rest from reference TRBV11-3 and TRBJ2-7): EAGVVQSPRYKIIEKKQPVAFWCNPISGHNTLYWYLQNLGQGPELLIRYENEEAVDDSQLPKDRFSAERLKGVDSTLKIQPAELGDSAVYLCASSSHFRGEQYFGPGTRLTVT.

The chain couples TRBV18 to TRBJ1-1, with a tentative D call TRBD1 (5 bases). The V gene lost 5 bases and the J gene lost 1 base, with 11 bases spanning the gap. The CDR3 contains 14 residues. Germline assignment: CDR1 KGHSH and CDR2 LQKENI. CDR3 coding DNA: TGTGCCAGCTCAGCCGGGGGAGGGAACACTGAAGCTTTCTTT. Translation: CASSAGGGNTEAFF. Combining the CDR3 with reference TRBV18 and TRBJ1-1 gives the whole variable domain NAGVMQNPRHLVRRRGQEARLRCSPMKGHSHVYWYRQLPEEGLKFMVYLQKENIIDESGMPKERFSAEFPKEGPSILRIQQVVRGDSAAYFCASSAGGGNTEAFFGQGTRLTVV.

This chain uses TRBV19 with TRBJ2-1, with 10 bases lining up with TRBD2. Germline assignment: CDR1 LNHDA and CDR2 SQIVND (reference sequence). The CDR3 has 15 amino acids. The V segment lost 6 bases and the J segment 6 bases; nucleotides outside the gene matches: 8. CDR3 region: CASRQGLALRNEQFF. DNA of the CDR3: TGTGCCAGTAGACAGGGACTAGCGTTGCGCAATGAGCAGTTCTTC.

The chain carries TRBV13 and TRBJ2-1; D is ambiguous. Germline-derived CDR1 and CDR2 are PRHDT and FYEKMQ (reference sequence). V lost 5 bases, J lost 0 bases, and 11 bases lay in between. The CDR3 runs to 15 residues. The CDR3 sequence is CASSPRLVSYNEQFF. As DNA, the CDR3 is TGTGCCAGCAGCCCCAGACTGGTCTCCTACAATGAGCAGTTCTTC.

The chain combines TRBV10-3 with TRBJ2-3, with 10 bases identical to TRBD2. The CDR3 covers 18 residues. In germline, CDR1 is ENHRY, CDR2 SYGVKD. V trimming: 2 bases; J trimming: 4 bases; junction bases outside the gene matches: 12. This CDR3 is CAISERPSSGGASDTQYF. CDR3 DNA sequence: TGTGCCATCAGTGAGCGACCTTCGAGCGGGGGGGCCTCAGATACGCAGTATTTT.

V usage is TRBV27 and J usage is TRBJ1-1; TRBD1 aligns across 8 bases. The V segment lost 1 base and the J segment 1 base; nucleotides outside the gene matches: 5. Germline assignment: CDR1 MNHEY and CDR2 SMNVEV (reference sequence). This CDR3 has 16 residues. This CDR3 reads CASSLYLTGGNTEAFF. CDR3 coding DNA: TGTGCCAGCAGTTTATACCTAACAGGGGGGAACACTGAAGCTTTCTTT.

This chain uses TRBV5-5 with TRBJ1-5; D remains ambiguous. Germline assignment: CDR1 SGHKS and CDR2 YYEKEE (reference sequence). The V end lost 0 bases, the J end lost 5 bases, and 12 bases lay between the germline ends. This CDR3 has 15 amino acids. The chain's CDR3 is CASSLGRMGDQPQHF. The DNA of the CDR3 is TGTGCCAGCAGCTTGGGACGGATGGGCGATCAGCCCCAGCATTTT.

This clone was seen once. This rearrangement joins TRBV19 to TRBJ2-7; perhaps TRBD1 as D (7 bases). The CDR3 has 17 residues. Germline lookup yields CDR1 LNHDA and CDR2 SQIVND (reference sequence). Trimming removed 2 bases from V and 3 bases from J, with 20 bases in between. The CDR3 is CASSISRRGQRFYEQYF. The CDR3 DNA follows: TGTGCCAGTAGTATAAGTAGGAGGGGACAGCGCTTCTACGAGCAGTACTTC.

CDR3 loop: CASSPQQGREKLFF. The CDR3 DNA reads as TGTGCCAGCAGCCCCCAACAGGGAAGGGAAAAACTGTTTTTT. This chain uses TRBV7-6 with TRBJ1-4; D is possibly TRBD1 (6 bases). Trimming left V 5 bases short and J 8 bases short, with 15 bases between. The CDR3 totals 14 residues. Germline V lookup: CDR1 SGHVS, CDR2 FNYEAQ.

The chain uses TRBV9 and TRBJ2-7; D might be TRBD2 (6 bases). CDR3 length: 13 residues. V lost 4 bases and J lost 3, with 11 bases in between. Germline CDR1 reads SGDLS; CDR2 reads YYNGEE. The CDR3 nucleotides read TGTGCCAGCAGCTCGGGAGTCCTCTACGAGCAGTACTTC. Its translation: CASSSGVLYEQYF.

The rearrangement links TRBV2 to TRBJ2-7; 12 bases are shared with TRBD2. Trimming removed 1 base from V and 3 bases from J; junction bases left unmatched: 1. Germline values: CDR1 SNHLY, CDR2 FYNNEI. This CDR3 spans 15 amino acids. The CDR3 nucleotides are TGTGCCAGCAGTGAAGGGGGACTAGCGGGCTACGAGCAGTACTTC. This gives the protein CASSEGGLAGYEQYF.

CDR3 loop: CASSPPGDTEAFF. The DNA of the CDR3 is TGCGCCAGCAGCCCCCCGGGGGACACTGAAGCTTTCTTT. The chain recombines TRBV4-1 with TRBJ1-1; TRBD1 is a possible D gene (5 bases). Trimming removed 4 bases at V and 3 bases at J, with 9 bases between. There are 13 residues in the CDR3. Germline V gene sequence: CDR1 MGHRA, CDR2 YSYEKL.

V is TRBV28 and J is TRBJ1-2; 8 bases fit TRBD1. The V segment lost 4 bases and the J segment 0 bases; nucleotides outside the gene matches: 1. CDR1 and CDR2 from the germline V gene are MDHEN and SYDVKM. This CDR3 has 14 amino acids. The CDR3 nucleotides read TGTGCCAGCAGTTCGGGACAGGCTAACTATGGCTACACCTTC. Translation: CASSSGQANYGYTF.

In its sample, this clone was seen a few times. V and J are TRBV19 and TRBJ2-5; 7 bases align to TRBD2. The V and J ends lost 6 bases and 5 bases, in that order; junction bases with no gene match: 6. The CDR3 sequence is 13 residues long. Germline V gene lookup returns CDR1 LNHDA and CDR2 SQIVND (reference sequence). The chain's CDR3 is CASRPDGRETQYF. The CDR3 nucleotides read TGTGCCAGTAGACCAGACGGGAGGGAGACCCAGTACTTC.

CDR3 nucleotides: TGTGCCAGCAGCGCGGGACAGCAAATGAACACTGAAGCTTTCTTT. This codes for CASSAGQQMNTEAFF. The J gene is TRBJ1-1, the V gene TRBV9; 7 positions agree with TRBD1. CDR3 length: 15 amino acids. V was pared by 3 bases and J by 0 bases, with 5 bases of the junction left unmatched. Germline V gives CDR1 SGDLS, CDR2 YYNGEE.

V gene TRBV5-1 combines with J gene TRBJ2-5; D is ambiguous. The J call may not be correct, given that the DNA end is closer to TRBJ2-7. Germline V gives CDR1 SGHRS, CDR2 YFSETQ. The CDR3 runs to 12 residues. CDR3 loop: CASSLAPYEQYF. The CDR3 DNA reads TGCGCCAGCAGCTTGGCCCCCTACGAGCAGTACTTC.

The gene calls are TRBV7-6 and TRBJ2-2; D might be TRBD1 (5 bases). CDR1 and CDR2 (germline): SGHVS, FNYEAQ. V gave up 1 base and J gave up 4 bases, with 10 bases separating them. The CDR3 covers 15 residues. The CDR3 region has the DNA TGTGCCAGCAGCTTAGAGTCTAGGGGCACCGGGGAGCTGTTTTTT. This encodes CASSLESRGTGELFF.

V and J are TRBV18 and TRBJ2-7; the match to TRBD1 covers 7 bases. Germline V gene sequence: CDR1 KGHSH, CDR2 LQKENI. The CDR3 has 14 amino acids. V lost 4 bases and J lost 6; bases outside the gene matches: 9. The CDR3 spells CASSRVGSGGEQYF. In DNA, the CDR3 is TGTGCCAGCTCACGGGTGGGATCAGGGGGCGAGCAGTACTTC.

The gene calls are TRBV19 and TRBJ2-7, with TRBD2 identical over 8 bases. The V gene end was trimmed by 4 bases and the J gene end by 6 bases; junction bases not matched to a gene: 8. This CDR3 has 14 residues. Germline CDR1 reads LNHDA; CDR2 reads SQIVND (reference sequence). The CDR3, as DNA: TGTGCCAGTAGTACCGGGACTAGGTCCACCGAGCAGTACTTC. It is translated as CASSTGTRSTEQYF.

This chain joins TRBV19 and TRBJ1-5; TRBD1 matches 8 bases. With V trimmed by 6 bases and J by 7 bases, 11 bases remained unmatched. CDR3 size: 15 residues. Germline CDR1 is LNHDA and CDR2 is SQIVND (reference sequence). The CDR3 loop reads CASSTQDRVGQPQHF. The CDR3 DNA reads as TGTGCCAGTAGCACCCAGGACAGGGTTGGGCAGCCCCAGCATTTT.

CDR3 loop: CAWSLDSYGGGNQPQHF. Here the CDR3 DNA reads TGTGCCTGGAGTCTTGACTCCTACGGGGGAGGCAATCAGCCCCAGCATTTT. The chain has TRBV30 and TRBJ1-5, with D tentatively TRBD1 (5 bases). The ends were cut back, 2 bases at V and 2 bases at J, with 19 bases in the middle. Germline assignment: CDR1 GTSNPN and CDR2 SVGIG (reference sequence). The CDR3 loop spans 17 amino acids.

The chain joins TRBV19 to TRBJ2-7; weak D call: TRBD2 (6 bases). V gave up 5 bases and J gave up 6 bases, with 14 bases separating them. CDR3 length: 13 residues. The germline V gene encodes CDR1 LNHDA and CDR2 SQIVND (reference sequence). The CDR3 nucleotides read TGTGCCAGTAGTCAACCGGGAGACGCCGAGCAGTACTTC. Protein product: CASSQPGDAEQYF.

The chain uses TRBV10-3 and TRBJ2-3; D gene unclear. The CDR3 covers 13 residues. Trimming stripped 0 bases from V and 4 bases from J, with 5 bases between. Germline assignment: CDR1 ENHRY and CDR2 SYGVKD. The CDR3 region has the DNA TGTGCCATCAGTGAGTCCGAGCCAGATACGCAGTATTTT. This sequence encodes CAISESEPDTQYF.

The chain recombines TRBV6-5 with TRBJ1-2, with D unclear. Germline lookup yields CDR1 MNHEY and CDR2 SVGAGI. The CDR3 runs 15 residues. The V and J ends lost 4 bases and 6 bases respectively, with 18 bases between them. The CDR3 here is CASSFSLVASHGYTF. The DNA of the CDR3 is TGTGCCAGCAGTTTTTCCTTAGTCGCTAGCCATGGCTACACCTTC.

This chain links TRBV5-1 with TRBJ1-2; D not resolved. V was shortened by 3 bases and J by 1 base, with 10 bases between the two germline ends. The CDR3 has 14 residues. Per the germline V gene, CDR1 is SGHRS and CDR2 is YFSETQ. The CDR3 reads CASSSLTGNYGYTF. The CDR3 DNA sequence: TGCGCCAGCAGCTCACTAACGGGTAACTATGGCTACACCTTC.

This sequence joins TRBV13 and TRBJ2-1; 9 nucleotides match TRBD2. The CDR3 has 16 residues. Trimming removed 3 bases from V and 7 bases from J; junction bases left unmatched: 10. Germline-derived CDR1 and CDR2 are PRHDT and FYEKMQ (reference sequence). The CDR3 DNA sequence: TGTGCCAGCAGCTTTGTTCTACCTAGCGGGATTAATGAGCAGTTCTTC. It translates to CASSFVLPSGINEQFF. The full variable domain, rest sourced from reference TRBV13 and TRBJ2-1, is AAGVIQSPRHLIKEKRETATLKCYPIPRHDTVYWYQQGPGQDPQFLISFYEKMQSDKGSIPDRFSAQQFSDYHSELNMSSLELGDSALYFCASSFVLPSGINEQFFGPGTRLTVL.

The V gene is TRBV6-5, the J gene TRBJ1-2; TRBD1 matches at 11 bases. From germline, CDR1 is MNHEY and CDR2 SVGAGI. Trimming at V came to 4 bases and at J to 7 bases, leaving 8 bases not matched to a gene. CDR3 length equals 15 residues. The chain's CDR3 is CASSWTGGGGSGYTF. CDR3 nucleotide sequence: TGTGCCAGCAGTTGGACAGGGGGCGGCGGAAGTGGCTACACCTTC.

In its sample, this clone was seen a few times. The rearrangement uses TRBV27 and TRBJ2-7, with 7 nucleotides matching TRBD2. V shed 3 bases and J 4 bases; nucleotides not matched to a gene: 6. CDR1 and CDR2 from the germline V gene are MNHEY and SMNVEV (reference sequence). This CDR3 spans 14 amino acids. CDR3 in DNA: TGTGCCAGCAGTTTTTTTGGGGGAGGGTACGAGCAGTACTTC. Protein product: CASSFFGGGYEQYF.

The rearrangement joins TRBV14 to TRBJ1-1, with 7 bases aligning to TRBD1. Germline V gene lookup returns CDR1 SGHDN and CDR2 FVKESK. Trimming removed 2 bases from V and 3 bases from J; junction bases left unmatched: 6. The CDR3 covers 15 residues. The CDR3 DNA reads as TGTGCCAGCAGCCAAACCACAGGGGAGGACACTGAAGCTTTCTTT. Residues: CASSQTTGEDTEAFF.

V gene TRBV2 combines with J gene TRBJ2-7, with 9 nucleotides matching TRBD2. The CDR3 runs to 14 residues. V was pared by 4 bases and J by 4 bases, with 5 bases of the junction left unmatched. CDR1 is SNHLY and CDR2 is FYNNEI in the germline V gene. CDR3 DNA: TGTGCCAGCAGTGGGGGCGGGGGGGCGTACGAGCAGTACTTC. Protein sequence: CASSGGGGAYEQYF.